These T cell receptor beta chains were read from a single sample in a study of shared clonotypes between healthy human individuals. The assay was immunoSEQ multiplex PCR, and TCRdb's table has in-frame clones only and misses some. The table shows 2 million to 2.5 million clones, with 85% to 95% occurring only once. The specimen was naive CD4+ T cells sorted from blood. Receptors were obtained from a man aged 18-30 years in good health. Each CDR3 is given with its conserved first and last residue. A D gene is named only where the DNA matches it firmly. Clone size, where shown, is once, few, many, or a class for clones that have expanded.

CASSVIALQGVAGELFF,TGTGCCAGCAGTGTTATTGCACTACAGGGGGTCGCCGGGGAGCTGTTTTTT,TRBJ2-2,.,TRBV6-1,TRBD1
CASSLGVAGGVYEQYF,TGTGCCAGCAGCTTAGGGGTAGCGGGGGGCGTCTACGAGCAGTACTTC,TRBJ2-7,.,TRBV7-8,TRBD2
CASSAGTNQPQHF,TGTGCCAGCAGTGCCGGGACTAATCAGCCCCAGCATTTT,TRBJ1-5,.,TRBV6-4,.
CASSLAAANIQYF,TGTGCCAGCAGTCTCGCAGCCGCAAACATTCAGTACTTC,TRBJ2-4,.,TRBV25-1,.
CASSDANTEAFF,TGTGCCAGCAGCGACGCGAACACTGAAGCTTTCTTT,TRBJ1-1,.,TRBV7-9,.
CASSPEVYEQYF,TGTGCCAGCTCACCAGAGGTATACGAGCAGTACTTC,TRBJ2-7,.,TRBV18,.
CASAARRDRATDTQYF,TGTGCCAGCGCCGCACGTAGGGATAGGGCAACAGATACGCAGTATTTT,TRBJ2-3,.,TRBV5-7,.
CAWSRPETRSNQPQHF,TGTGCCTGGAGTCGGCCAGAAACGAGGAGCAATCAGCCCCAGCATTTT,TRBJ1-5,.,TRBV30,.
CASCRAQNSPLHF,TGTGCCAGTTGCCGGGCCCAGAATTCACCCCTCCACTTT,TRBJ1-6,few,TRBV10-3,.
CASSYSSRVWYF,TGTGCCAGCAGTTACTCGAGCAGGGTATGGTACTTC,TRBJ2-4,.,TRBV6-5,.
CASSVTGANYGYTF,TGTGCCAGCAGCGTGACTGGGGCTAACTATGGCTACACCTTC,TRBJ1-2,once,TRBV9,.
CASSPWTTFFYNSPLHF,TGTGCCAGCAGTCCATGGACAACTTTTTTCTATAATTCACCCCTCCACTTT,TRBJ1-6,.,TRBV27,.
CASSYQWSSGNTIYF,TGTGCCAGCAGTTATCAATGGAGCTCTGGAAACACCATATATTTT,TRBJ1-3,.,TRBV6-6,.
CASSPGTAMDEQFF,TGTGCCAGCAGTCCAGGGACAGCAATGGATGAGCAGTTCTTC,TRBJ2-1,.,TRBV7-2,TRBD1
CASSEKQHVFGEETQYF,TGTGCCAGCAGCGAGAAACAGCATGTGTTCGGGGAAGAGACCCAGTACTTC,TRBJ2-5,.,TRBV7-8,.
CASRLTGAYEQYF,TGTGCCAGCAGACTTACAGGGGCCTACGAGCAGTACTTC,TRBJ2-7,.,TRBV28,TRBD1
CASSETGPTPGSSYNSPLHF,TGTGCCAGCAGTGAGACCGGGCCCACCCCCGGTAGCTCCTATAATTCACCCCTCCACTTT,TRBJ1-6,.,TRBV6-1,.
CASSRPERNNEQFF,TGCGCCAGCAGCCGCCCTGAGCGCAACAATGAGCAGTTCTTC,TRBJ2-1,.,TRBV4-1,.
CASSWDRDQPQHF,TGTGCCAGCAGTTGGGACAGAGATCAGCCCCAGCATTTT,TRBJ1-5,.,TRBV6-6,TRBD1
CASSWGKMNTEAFF,TGTGCCAGCAGTTGGGGGAAAATGAACACTGAAGCTTTCTTT,TRBJ1-1,.,TRBV27,.
CAITPSGRSFNEQFF,TGTGCCATCACTCCTAGCGGGAGGTCTTTCAATGAGCAGTTCTTC,TRBJ2-1,.,TRBV10-3,TRBD2
CASSFGRSHTGELFF,TGTGCCAGCAGCTTCGGTAGATCGCACACCGGGGAGCTGTTTTTT,TRBJ2-2,once,TRBV7-6,.
CASSVDRAGNQPQHF,TGTGCCAGCAGTGTGGACAGGGCGGGGAATCAGCCCCAGCATTTT,TRBJ1-5,.,TRBV2,TRBD1
CASSMDLGSYNEQFF,TGTGCCAGCAGCATGGACTTAGGCTCCTACAATGAGCAGTTCTTC,TRBJ2-1,.,TRBV7-9,.
CASSSGTSEETQYF,TGTGCCAGCAGCTCCGGGACTAGCGAGGAGACCCAGTACTTC,TRBJ2-5,.,TRBV9,TRBD2
CAISESANTGELFF,TGTGCCATCAGTGAATCCGCGAACACCGGGGAGCTGTTTTTT,TRBJ2-2,.,TRBV10-3,.
CASVPGLAGGPMETQYF,TGTGCCAGTGTTCCGGGACTAGCGGGGGGGCCAATGGAGACCCAGTACTTC,TRBJ2-5,.,TRBV28,TRBD2
CASSPAGTGGNQPQHF,TGTGCCAGCTCACCCGCGGGGACAGGGGGGAATCAGCCCCAGCATTTT,TRBJ1-5,.,TRBV18,TRBD1
CASRQRNDYEQYF,TGTGCCAGCCGACAGAGAAATGACTACGAGCAGTACTTC,TRBJ2-7,.,TRBV2,.
CASSLGTGVAETQYF,TGTGCCAGCAGCTTGGGAACAGGGGTAGCGGAGACCCAGTACTTC,TRBJ2-5,.,TRBV5-6,TRBD1
CASSWVPATNEKLFF,TGTGCCAGCAGCTGGGTTCCTGCAACTAATGAAAAACTGTTTTTT,TRBJ1-4,.,TRBV5-8,.
CASSNQVSAFF,TGTGCCAGCAGTAATCAGGTATCAGCTTTCTTT,TRBJ1-1,.,TRBV6-1,.
CASKSSTGVYGYTF,TGTGCCAGCAAATCTAGTACAGGGGTCTATGGCTACACCTTC,TRBJ1-2,.,TRBV5-4,TRBD1
CASSLRGAQPQHF,TGTGCCAGCAGTTTAAGGGGGGCTCAGCCCCAGCATTTT,TRBJ1-5,.,TRBV27,.
CASSEEGGRLGGNTIYF,TGTGCCAGCAGTGAAGAGGGAGGAAGGTTGGGGGGAAACACCATATATTTT,TRBJ1-3,once,TRBV6-1,.
CASSGNRGAGTEAFF,TGTGCCAGCTCAGGAAACAGGGGTGCGGGCACTGAAGCTTTCTTT,TRBJ1-1,.,TRBV18,TRBD1
CASSQDAVSNYGYTF,TGCGCCAGCAGCCAAGATGCCGTATCTAACTATGGCTACACCTTC,TRBJ1-2,.,TRBV4-3,.
CASRSRGYGDGYTF,TGTGCCAGCAGATCCCGGGGGTATGGAGATGGCTACACCTTC,TRBJ1-2,.,TRBV6-5,.
CASRGPGVLRYEQYF,TGTGCCAGCAGGGGGCCAGGGGTGTTGAGGTACGAGCAGTACTTC,TRBJ2-7,.,TRBV6-1,.
CASSEGAGARYGYTF,TGTGCCAGCAGTGAAGGTGCGGGGGCGCGCTATGGCTACACCTTC,TRBJ1-2,.,TRBV2,.
CASSLALSWDQYF,TGTGCCAGCAGCTTAGCGCTTAGTTGGGACCAGTACTTC,TRBJ2-7,.,TRBV7-8,.
CATSSSATGASEQFF,TGTGCCACCAGCAGCAGCGCCACAGGGGCAAGTGAGCAGTTCTTC,TRBJ2-1,.,TRBV15,TRBD1
CASTWGGAGGLQETQYF,TGCGCCAGCACCTGGGGAGGAGCGGGGGGCTTACAAGAGACCCAGTACTTC,TRBJ2-5,.,TRBV4-1,TRBD2